This entry concerns a single T cell receptor beta chain. Its antigen is unknown. Base qualities are not at hand, and no much larger clone is one base apart. This specimen belongs to a study of T cell changes during pregnancy in multiple sclerosis (dated by TCRdb to between 2017 and 2020). For the study in its entirety: The study looked at changes in the T cell repertoire across pregnancy in women with multiple sclerosis.

V is trimmed back by 1 base and J by 5 bases, and the junction contains 5 bases that no gene match accounts for. CDR3 length: 15 amino acids, cysteine to phenylalanine. CDR3 DNA only is kept here, 45 bases in frame from base 1. CDR1 and CDR2 are drawn from the germline V gene: SGHDT, YYEEEE. Libraries were made using the immunoSEQ multiplex PCR assay. Held by TCRdb, this immuneACCESS table contains in-frame sequences only and omits some clones. Under half of the omission traces to an unresolved V gene where checked; the cause of the rest is unknown. The sample table holds around 38,000 clones, of which more than 90% were seen once. Clones ranked in the top ten supply approximately 5% of the sample.

The specimen was CD8+ T cells from peripheral blood mononuclear cells, collected in the third trimester of pregnancy. This receptor was identified in a female donor with multiple sclerosis, enrolled in a pregnancy study. The rearrangement joined TRBV5-6 to TRBJ2-5, and 10 junctional nucleotides match TRBD2. The base sequence is TGTGCCAGCAGCTTGTTGCTAGCGGGGGTGGAGACCCAGTACTTC. The translation is CASSLLLAGVETQYF. Reference TRBV5-6 and TRBJ2-5 genes cover what lies past the CDR3, so the full variable domain is DAGVTQSPTHLIKTRGQQVTLRCSPKSGHDTVSWYQQALGQGPQFIFQYYEEEERQRGNFPDRFSGHQFPNYSSELNVNALLLGDSALYLCASSLLLAGVETQYFGPGTRLLVL.